This is a list of T cell receptor beta chains from one sample in a study. Each CDR3 protein is one row after TCRdb ran MiXCR on the 5' RACE reads. Here the sample spans about 41,000 distinct CDR3 sequences, just under 30% being singletons. Sequenced material: memory CD4+ T cells sorted from a lymph node. All receptors derive from a female donor with breast cancer. Each CDR3 is given with its conserved first and last residue. D genes are given only for firm matches.

TRBJ1-2 | TRBD1 | TRBV6-6 | 15 | CASSTNSDRGLGYTF
TRBJ2-1 | . | TRBV7-3 | 16 | CASSRSGTRGPNEQFF
TRBJ1-1 | TRBD1 | TRBV7-3 | 14 | CASSADRDLAEAFF
TRBJ1-6 | . | TRBV27 | 15 | CASSLRGLVNSPLHF
TRBJ2-4 | TRBD2 | TRBV5-1 | 14 | CASSAGGPGNIQYF
TRBJ2-5 | TRBD2 | TRBV28 | 15 | CASSSTSGRLETQYF
TRBJ2-7 | . | TRBV29-1 | 12 | CSVAGHYYEQYF
TRBJ2-5 | . | TRBV7-8 | 12 | CASSWIQETQYF
TRBJ2-7 | . | TRBV12-3/TRBV12-4 | 11 | CASSPDNEQYF
TRBJ1-2 | TRBD1 | TRBV6-5 | 13 | CASTDQGAFGYTF
TRBJ2-2 | . | TRBV27 | 15 | CASSPGTGNTGELFF
TRBJ1-3 | . | TRBV5-1 | 15 | CASSSRASSGNTIYF
TRBJ2-2 | TRBD1 | TRBV28 | 15 | CASSFRGQRSGELFF
TRBJ1-5 | . | TRBV4-1 | 17 | CASSQVGGRGRFQPQHF
TRBJ2-7 | . | TRBV4-1 | 14 | CASSQDPKIGEQYF
TRBJ2-7 | . | TRBV2 | 11 | CASRTSDEQYF
TRBJ2-3 | . | TRBV5-1 | 16 | CASSLGRARTRDTQYF
TRBJ2-1 | TRBD1 | TRBV5-5 | 16 | CASSSKWDRTYNEQFF
TRBJ2-5 | . | TRBV20-1 | 14 | CSARWQATPETQYF
TRBJ2-1 | . | TRBV15 | 15 | CATSSTAGWLNEQFF
TRBJ2-5 | . | TRBV29-1 | 13 | CSVEGGAKETQYF
TRBJ1-1 | TRBD1 | TRBV7-9 | 13 | CASSLLEGAEAFF
TRBJ2-1 | TRBD2 | TRBV6-1 | 17 | CASSELLAGATYNEQFF
TRBJ2-2 | TRBD2 | TRBV20-1 | 20 | CCARDGLAGLRVRNTGELFF
TRBJ2-2 | . | TRBV5-1 | 16 | CASSLGRGANPGELFF
TRBJ1-4 | . | TRBV7-2 | 15 | CASRTDSSTNEKLFF
TRBJ2-1 | . | TRBV6-2/TRBV6-3 | 14 | CASSYEGGWNDQFF
TRBJ2-3 | TRBD1 | TRBV5-1 | 15 | CASRPGTGLTDTQYF
TRBJ2-5 | TRBD1 | TRBV20-1 | 13 | CSRTGSYQETQYF
TRBJ2-5 | TRBD2 | TRBV7-7 | 15 | CASSRGLAGTETQYF
TRBJ1-5 | TRBD1 | TRBV4-2 | 14 | CASSLDRGSQPQHF
TRBJ1-6 | . | TRBV12-3/TRBV12-4 | 12 | CASSLDLSPLHF
TRBJ2-7 | TRBD1 | TRBV27 | 14 | CASRVQGAGYEQYF
TRBJ2-7 | TRBD2 | TRBV27 | 16 | CASSPLPGGRTHEQYF
TRBJ1-2 | . | TRBV7-2 | 13 | CASSSGQGYGYTF
TRBJ1-2 | TRBD1 | TRBV20-1 | 15 | CSAVLTGRGISGYTF
TRBJ2-5 | TRBD2 | TRBV20-1 | 16 | CSIGSRASGMGETQYF
TRBJ1-6 | TRBD1 | TRBV3-1 | 15 | CASSHGGTGNSPLHF
TRBJ1-2 | . | TRBV20-1 | 13 | CSAPWQSTYGYTF
TRBJ2-1 | . | TRBV20-1 | 14 | CSGVIGSSDNEQFF